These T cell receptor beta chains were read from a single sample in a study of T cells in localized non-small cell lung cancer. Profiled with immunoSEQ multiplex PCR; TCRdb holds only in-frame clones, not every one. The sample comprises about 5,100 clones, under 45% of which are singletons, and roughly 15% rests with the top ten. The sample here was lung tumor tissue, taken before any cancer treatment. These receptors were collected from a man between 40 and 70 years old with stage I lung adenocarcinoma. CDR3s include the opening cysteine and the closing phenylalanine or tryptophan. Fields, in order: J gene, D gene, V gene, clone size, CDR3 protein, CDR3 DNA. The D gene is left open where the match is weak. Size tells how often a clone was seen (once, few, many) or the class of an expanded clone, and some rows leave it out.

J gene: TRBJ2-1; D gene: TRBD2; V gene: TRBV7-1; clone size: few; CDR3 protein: CASSPERGTYNEQFF; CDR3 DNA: TGTGCCAGCAGCCCCGAGCGGGGTACCTACAATGAGCAGTTCTTC
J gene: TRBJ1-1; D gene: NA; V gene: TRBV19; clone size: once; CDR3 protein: CASSYGQPEAFF; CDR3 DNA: TGTGCCAGTAGTTATGGACAGCCTGAAGCTTTCTTT
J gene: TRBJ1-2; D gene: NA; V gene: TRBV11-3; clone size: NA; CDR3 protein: CASSYSAWQDYGYTF; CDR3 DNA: TGTGCCAGCAGCTATAGTGCATGGCAGGACTATGGCTACACCTTC
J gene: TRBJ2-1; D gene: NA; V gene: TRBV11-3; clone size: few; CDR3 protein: CASSLFQQTYNEQFF; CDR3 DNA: TGTGCCAGCAGCTTATTCCAGCAAACATACAATGAGCAGTTCTTC
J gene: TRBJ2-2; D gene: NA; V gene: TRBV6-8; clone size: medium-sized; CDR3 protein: CASSPTIYGELFF; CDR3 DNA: TGTGCCAGCAGTCCGACAATTTACGGGGAGCTGTTTTTT
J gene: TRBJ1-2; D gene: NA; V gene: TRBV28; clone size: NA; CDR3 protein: CASSLQGYGYTF; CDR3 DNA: TGTGCCAGCAGTTTACAGGGCTATGGCTACACCTTC
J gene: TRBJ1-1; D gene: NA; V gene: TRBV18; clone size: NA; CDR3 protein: CASHAVNTEAFF; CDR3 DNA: TGTGCCAGCCATGCAGTTAACACTGAAGCTTTCTTT
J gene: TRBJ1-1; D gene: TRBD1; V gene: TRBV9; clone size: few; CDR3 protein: CASSATGANTEAFF; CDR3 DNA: TGTGCCAGCAGTGCGACAGGGGCCAACACTGAAGCTTTCTTT
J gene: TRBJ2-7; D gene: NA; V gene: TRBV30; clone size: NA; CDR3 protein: CAWSSQGYEQYF; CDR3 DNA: TGTGCCTGGAGTAGTCAGGGCTACGAGCAGTACTTC
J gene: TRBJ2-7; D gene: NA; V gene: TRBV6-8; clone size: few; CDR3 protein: CASRTSGPPTSEQYF; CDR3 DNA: TGTGCCAGCAGAACTTCGGGACCCCCCACAAGTGAGCAGTACTTC
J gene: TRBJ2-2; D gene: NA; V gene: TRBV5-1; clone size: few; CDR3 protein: CASSFGSTYGELFF; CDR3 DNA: TGCGCCAGCAGCTTCGGAAGCACTTACGGGGAGCTGTTTTTT
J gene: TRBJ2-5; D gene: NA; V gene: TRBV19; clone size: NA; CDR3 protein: CASSRVQETQYF; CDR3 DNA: TGTGCCAGTAGCAGGGTTCAAGAGACCCAGTACTTC
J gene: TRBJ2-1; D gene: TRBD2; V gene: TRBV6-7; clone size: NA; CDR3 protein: CASSEVPGGEQFF; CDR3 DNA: TGTGCCAGCAGTGAAGTGCCCGGGGGGGAGCAGTTCTTC
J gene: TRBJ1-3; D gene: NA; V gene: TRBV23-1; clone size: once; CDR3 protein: CASSQVAGPGNTIYF; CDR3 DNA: TGCGCCAGCAGCCAAGTCGCGGGGCCAGGAAACACCATATATTTT
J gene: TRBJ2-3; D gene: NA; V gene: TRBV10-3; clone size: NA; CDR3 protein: CAISERRAEPTDTQYF; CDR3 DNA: TGTGCCATCAGTGAGAGAAGGGCGGAACCAACAGATACGCAGTATTTT
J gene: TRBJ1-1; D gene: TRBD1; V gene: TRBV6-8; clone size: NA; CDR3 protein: CASRDRGLVANTEAFF; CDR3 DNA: TGTGCCAGCAGGGACAGGGGGCTCGTAGCGAACACTGAAGCTTTCTTT
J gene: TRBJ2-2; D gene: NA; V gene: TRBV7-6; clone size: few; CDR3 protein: CASSHAADRNTGELFF; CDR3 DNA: TGTGCCAGCAGCCATGCAGCGGATAGGAACACCGGGGAGCTGTTTTTT
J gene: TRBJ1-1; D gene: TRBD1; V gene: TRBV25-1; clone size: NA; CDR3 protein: CASTRGQLNTEAFF; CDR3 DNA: TGTGCCAGCACCCGGGGACAGTTGAACACTGAAGCTTTCTTT
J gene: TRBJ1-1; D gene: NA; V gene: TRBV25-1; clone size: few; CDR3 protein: CASSSVGSREAFF; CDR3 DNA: TGTGCCAGCAGTAGTGTAGGGTCTAGGGAAGCTTTCTTT
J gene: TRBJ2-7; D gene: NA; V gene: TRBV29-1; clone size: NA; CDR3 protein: CSVEPVTSYEQYF; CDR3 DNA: TGCAGCGTTGAACCGGTCACGAGCTACGAGCAGTACTTC
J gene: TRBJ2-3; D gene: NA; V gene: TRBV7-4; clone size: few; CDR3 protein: CASSLGAGSSTDTQYF; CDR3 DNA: TGTGCCAGCAGCTTAGGGGCGGGATCTAGCACAGATACGCAGTATTTT
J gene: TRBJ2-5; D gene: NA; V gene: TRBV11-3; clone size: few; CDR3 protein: CASSRRTAQETQYF; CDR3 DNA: TGTGCCAGCAGCCGACGGACAGCGCAAGAGACCCAGTACTTC
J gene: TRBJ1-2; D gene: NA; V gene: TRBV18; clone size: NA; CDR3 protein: CASSPPTGDAGRGYTF; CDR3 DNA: TGTGCCAGCTCACCACCCACCGGAGACGCAGGCCGGGGCTACACCTTC
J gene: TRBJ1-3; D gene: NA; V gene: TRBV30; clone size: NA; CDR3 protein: CAWSVRGPTPGDISGNTIYF; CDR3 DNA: TGTGCCTGGAGTGTGAGGGGACCGACACCTGGGGACATCTCTGGAAACACCATATATTTT
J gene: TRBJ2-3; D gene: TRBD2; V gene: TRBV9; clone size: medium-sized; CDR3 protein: CASSVDLSGSTDTQYF; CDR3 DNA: TGTGCCAGCAGCGTAGACCTTAGCGGGTCCACAGATACGCAGTATTTT
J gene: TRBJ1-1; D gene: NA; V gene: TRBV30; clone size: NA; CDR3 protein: CAWSLGEGGGGKTEAFF; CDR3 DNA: TGTGCCTGGAGTCTCGGTGAGGGCGGTGGTGGGAAGACTGAAGCTTTCTTT
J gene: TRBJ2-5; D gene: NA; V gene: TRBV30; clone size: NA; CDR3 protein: CAWRAWTAHQYF; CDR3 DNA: TGTGCCTGGAGGGCCTGGACAGCTCACCAGTACTTC
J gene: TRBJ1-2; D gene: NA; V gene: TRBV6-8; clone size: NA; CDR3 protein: CAISADTNSYGYTF; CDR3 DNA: TGTGCCATCAGTGCGGACACCAATTCCTATGGCTACACCTTC
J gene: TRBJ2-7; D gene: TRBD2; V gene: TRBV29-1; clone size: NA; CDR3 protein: CSVEGFGAAGGSYEQYF; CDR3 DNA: TGCAGCGTTGAGGGCTTCGGTGCGGCGGGAGGATCCTACGAGCAGTACTTC
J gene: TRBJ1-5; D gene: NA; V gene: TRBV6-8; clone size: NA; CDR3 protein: CASSLGQEAQPQHF; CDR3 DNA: TGTGCCAGCAGTTTAGGGCAGGAGGCTCAGCCCCAGCATTTT
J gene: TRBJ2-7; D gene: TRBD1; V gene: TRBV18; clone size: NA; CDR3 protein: CASSPPGQGDYEQYF; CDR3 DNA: TGTGCCAGCTCACCACCGGGACAGGGTGACTACGAGCAGTACTTC
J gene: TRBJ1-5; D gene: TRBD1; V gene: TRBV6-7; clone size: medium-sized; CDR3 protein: CASETGTATHF; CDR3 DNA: TGTGCCAGCGAAACCGGGACAGCGACGCATTTT
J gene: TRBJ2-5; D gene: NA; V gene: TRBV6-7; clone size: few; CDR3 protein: CARTGRLETQYF; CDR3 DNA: TGTGCCAGAACAGGGAGGCTAGAGACCCAGTACTTC
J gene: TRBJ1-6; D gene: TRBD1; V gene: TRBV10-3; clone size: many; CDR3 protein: CATASPGQGNNSPLHF; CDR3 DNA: TGTGCCACCGCTTCCCCGGGACAGGGGAATAATTCACCCCTCCACTTT
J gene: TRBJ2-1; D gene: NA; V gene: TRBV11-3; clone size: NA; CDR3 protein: CASSLGTAGDEQFF; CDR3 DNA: TGTGCCAGCAGCCTAGGGACGGCTGGCGATGAGCAGTTCTTC
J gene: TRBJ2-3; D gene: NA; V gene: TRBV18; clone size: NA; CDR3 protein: CASSPLIKSRFPDTQYF; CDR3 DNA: TGTGCCAGCTCACCACTTATTAAAAGTAGGTTTCCAGATACGCAGTATTTT
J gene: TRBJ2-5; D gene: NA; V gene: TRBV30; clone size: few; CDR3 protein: CAGEEGNQETQYF; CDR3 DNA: TGTGCGGGGGAAGAGGGTAACCAAGAGACCCAGTACTTC
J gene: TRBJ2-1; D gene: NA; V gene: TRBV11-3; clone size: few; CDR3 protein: CASSLGEALSYNEQFF; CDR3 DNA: TGTGCCAGCAGCTTGGGGGAAGCCTTATCGTACAATGAGCAGTTCTTC
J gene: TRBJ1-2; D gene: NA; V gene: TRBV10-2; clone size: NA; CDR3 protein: CASSDSGGYGYTF; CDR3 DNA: TGCGCCAGCAGTGACTCTGGGGGTTATGGCTACACCTTC
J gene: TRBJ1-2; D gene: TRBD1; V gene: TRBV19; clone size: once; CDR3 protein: CASSLQRGQGGYTF; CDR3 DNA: TGTGCCAGTAGCCTCCAAAGGGGGCAGGGAGGCTACACCTTC
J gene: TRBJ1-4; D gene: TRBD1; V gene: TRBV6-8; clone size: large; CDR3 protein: CASTPAGGTNEKLFF; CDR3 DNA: TGTGCCAGCACACCCGCAGGGGGGACTAATGAAAAACTGTTTTTT